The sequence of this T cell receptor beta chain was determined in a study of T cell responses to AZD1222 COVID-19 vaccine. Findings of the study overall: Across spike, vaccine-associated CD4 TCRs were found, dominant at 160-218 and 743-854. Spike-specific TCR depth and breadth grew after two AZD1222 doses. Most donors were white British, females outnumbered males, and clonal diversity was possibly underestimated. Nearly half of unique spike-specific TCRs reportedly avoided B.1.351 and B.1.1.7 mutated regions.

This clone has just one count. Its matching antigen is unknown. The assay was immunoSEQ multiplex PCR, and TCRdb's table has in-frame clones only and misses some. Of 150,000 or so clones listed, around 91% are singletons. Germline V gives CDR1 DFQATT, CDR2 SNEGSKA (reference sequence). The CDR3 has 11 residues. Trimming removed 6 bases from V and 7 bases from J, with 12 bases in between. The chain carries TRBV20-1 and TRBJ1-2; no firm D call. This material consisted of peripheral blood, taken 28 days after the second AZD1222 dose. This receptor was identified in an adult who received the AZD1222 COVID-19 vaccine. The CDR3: CSAKPSLGYTF. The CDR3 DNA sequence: TGCAGTGCCAAACCGTCACTTGGCTACACCTTC.